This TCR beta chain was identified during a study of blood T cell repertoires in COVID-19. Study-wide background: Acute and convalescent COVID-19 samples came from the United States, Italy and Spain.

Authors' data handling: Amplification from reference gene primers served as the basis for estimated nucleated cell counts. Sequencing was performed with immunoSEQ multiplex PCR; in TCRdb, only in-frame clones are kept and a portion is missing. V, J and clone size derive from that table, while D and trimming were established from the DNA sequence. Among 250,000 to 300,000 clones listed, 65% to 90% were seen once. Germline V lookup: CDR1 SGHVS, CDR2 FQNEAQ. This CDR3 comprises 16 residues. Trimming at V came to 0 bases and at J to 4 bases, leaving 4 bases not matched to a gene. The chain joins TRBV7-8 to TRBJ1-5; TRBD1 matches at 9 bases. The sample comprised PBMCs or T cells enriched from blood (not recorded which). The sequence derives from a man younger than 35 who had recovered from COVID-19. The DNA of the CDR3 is TGTGCCAGCAGCTTAGCGGCCGACAGGGGGAATCAGCCCCAGCATTTT. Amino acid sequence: CASSLAADRGNQPQHF.